This is a list of T cell receptor beta chains from one sample in a study of blood T cell repertoires in COVID-19. The method was immunoSEQ multiplex PCR; TCRdb's version includes in-frame clones alone and lacks a portion of them. This sample has some 240,000 clones, with about 81% found just once. The specimen sequenced was peripheral blood. The source is a woman in her seventies with COVID-19, enrolled during active disease. The CDR3 runs from the conserved cysteine through the conserved F or W. The D gene is left open where the match is weak. Clone size is stated in some rows and not others, as once, few, many or a class when expanded.

J	size	D	V	CDR3	DNA
TRBJ2-7	NA	NA	TRBV30	CAWSVRRGVYEQYF	TGTGCCTGGAGTGTACGTAGAGGAGTTTACGAGCAGTACTTC
TRBJ1-4	few	TRBD1	TRBV30	CAWSTGTANEKLFF	TGTGCCTGGAGTACCGGGACAGCTAATGAAAAACTGTTTTTT
TRBJ1-1	NA	TRBD1	TRBV7-2	CASSFSGTGGRTEAFF	TGTGCCAGCAGCTTTTCCGGGACAGGGGGCCGAACTGAAGCTTTCTTT
TRBJ2-7	NA	TRBD1	TRBV6-1	CASSELGTGSKPYEQYF	TGTGCCAGCAGTGAATTGGGGACAGGGTCGAAGCCCTACGAGCAGTACTTC
TRBJ1-5	NA	NA	TRBV6-2/TRBV6-3	CASSYFNSNQPQHF	TGTGCCAGCAGTTACTTTAATAGCAATCAGCCCCAGCATTTT
TRBJ1-2	few	NA	TRBV14	CASSQNTGKVTRGYTF	TGTGCCAGCAGCCAAAATACGGGAAAAGTGACGAGGGGCTACACCTTC
TRBJ2-3	NA	TRBD2	TRBV7-9	CASSLGGSGTDTQYF	TGTGCCAGCAGCTTGGGCGGGAGTGGCACAGATACGCAGTATTTT
TRBJ1-1	NA	NA	TRBV18	CASSPPGRLKRSTEAFF	TGTGCCAGCTCACCACCGGGCAGGTTGAAGAGAAGCACTGAAGCTTTCTTT
TRBJ1-2	NA	NA	TRBV28	CASSLFDRRTKYGYTF	TGTGCCAGCAGCCTCTTCGACAGGAGGACCAAATATGGCTACACCTTC
TRBJ2-1	NA	TRBD1	TRBV7-9	CASSESGQVEFF	TGTGCCAGCAGCGAATCAGGACAGGTTGAGTTCTTC
TRBJ2-1	NA	NA	TRBV24-1	CATRGGGDLRQFF	TGTGCCACCAGGGGAGGGGGAGACTTGAGGCAGTTCTTC
TRBJ1-5	NA	NA	TRBV6-5	CASSLRYYSNQPQHF	TGTGCCAGCAGCCTCAGGTATTATAGCAATCAGCCCCAGCATTTT
TRBJ1-2	NA	TRBD1	TRBV5-1	CASSYDELRGRLLGYTF	TGCGCCAGCAGCTACGACGAACTAAGGGGGCGCCTCCTGGGCTACACCTTC
TRBJ2-7	NA	NA	TRBV5-1	CASSYDRSTWDEQYF	TGCGCCAGCAGCTATGACAGGTCTACCTGGGACGAGCAGTACTTC
TRBJ2-7	NA	NA	TRBV7-2	CASSLGGASYEQYF	TGTGCCAGCAGCTTAGGGGGCGCGTCCTACGAGCAGTACTTC
TRBJ1-1	NA	TRBD1	TRBV6-2/TRBV6-3	CASSGQGLTEAFF	TGTGCCAGCAGCGGACAGGGCCTCACTGAAGCTTTCTTT
TRBJ1-2	few	NA	TRBV5-8	CASSFGIPGTGRGGYTF	TGTGCCAGCAGCTTTGGGATTCCGGGAACAGGGAGAGGGGGCTACACCTTC
TRBJ2-3	NA	TRBD1	TRBV6-5	CASRLTGANTDTQYF	TGTGCCAGCAGGTTGACAGGGGCAAACACAGATACGCAGTATTTT
TRBJ2-1	NA	NA	TRBV27	CASSLRQRWAEQFF	TGTGCCAGCAGTTTACGACAGAGGTGGGCTGAGCAGTTCTTC
TRBJ1-2	NA	NA	TRBV19	CASSIVSRAELYGYTF	TGTGCCAGTAGTATAGTCTCCAGGGCGGAACTCTATGGCTACACCTTC
TRBJ2-3	NA	TRBD2	TRBV28	CASSRRLAGESDTQYF	TGTGCCAGCAGCCGCCGACTAGCGGGAGAGAGTGATACGCAGTATTTT
TRBJ2-2	NA	TRBD2	TRBV5-6	CASSFRTSGRAVGELFF	TGTGCCAGCAGCTTCCGGACTAGCGGGAGGGCCGTGGGGGAGCTGTTTTTT
TRBJ2-1	NA	TRBD2	TRBV30	CAWSRGLAGYNEQFF	TGTGCCTGGAGTAGAGGACTAGCGGGTTACAATGAGCAGTTCTTC
TRBJ1-1	NA	NA	TRBV2	CASAQSPRVFEAFF	TGTGCCAGCGCCCAAAGTCCCAGGGTATTTGAAGCTTTCTTT
TRBJ1-5	NA	NA	TRBV6-5	CASKAGLGNQPQHF	TGTGCCAGCAAGGCGGGGCTGGGCAATCAGCCCCAGCATTTT
TRBJ2-7	NA	TRBD1	TRBV5-1	CASSTEGQVSYEQYF	TGCGCCAGCAGCACCGAAGGACAGGTCTCCTACGAGCAGTACTTC
TRBJ2-7	NA	TRBD2	TRBV10-3	CAIRTSGNSYEQYF	TGTGCCATCAGGACTAGCGGGAATTCCTACGAGCAGTACTTC
TRBJ1-1	NA	TRBD1	TRBV10-3	CAIRGQGASTEAFF	TGTGCCATCAGGGGACAGGGGGCCAGCACTGAAGCTTTCTTT
TRBJ1-2	NA	NA	TRBV6-2/TRBV6-3	CASSSSYGQSYGYTF	TGTGCCAGCAGTTCTTCTTACGGACAGAGCTATGGCTACACCTTC
TRBJ2-2	once	NA	TRBV7-3	CASSELLNTGELFF	TGTGCCAGCAGCGAACTCCTGAACACCGGGGAGCTGTTTTTT
TRBJ2-2	once	NA	TRBV6-1	CASSENRVNTGELFF	TGTGCCAGCAGTGAGAATAGAGTCAACACCGGGGAGCTGTTTTTT
TRBJ1-5	NA	TRBD1	TRBV5-1	CASSSGQGNQPQHF	TGCGCCAGCAGCTCCGGACAGGGGAATCAGCCCCAGCATTTT
TRBJ1-3	NA	NA	TRBV4-1	CASSPYRASSGNTIYF	TGCGCCAGCAGCCCTTACAGGGCGAGCTCTGGAAACACCATATATTTT
TRBJ2-7	few	NA	TRBV6-2/TRBV6-3	CASSSPVVYEQYF	TGTGCCAGCAGTTCACCAGTGGTTTACGAGCAGTACTTC
TRBJ1-1	NA	NA	TRBV7-2	CASSPAQTNTEAFF	TGTGCCAGCAGCCCCGCACAGACCAACACTGAAGCTTTCTTT
TRBJ2-7	few	NA	TRBV3-1/TRBV3-2	CASSQDRRIFF	TGTGCCAGCAGCCAAGATAGGCGGATTTTCTTC
TRBJ2-5	NA	NA	TRBV6-1	CASSDARWGGETQYF	TGTGCCAGCAGTGATGCGCGGTGGGGAGGAGAGACCCAGTACTTC
TRBJ1-5	NA	NA	TRBV6-1	CASSDPGRVQYQPQHF	TGTGCCAGCAGTGATCCGGGGAGGGTTCAGTATCAGCCCCAGCATTTT
TRBJ2-7	few	NA	TRBV7-6	CASSLLPQRLSSYEQYF	TGTGCCAGCAGCTTATTGCCCCAGCGCCTGAGCTCCTACGAGCAGTACTTC
TRBJ1-4	NA	NA	TRBV3-1/TRBV3-2	CASSQRGGEKLFF	TGTGCCAGCAGTCAACGCGGGGGTGAAAAACTGTTTTTT
TRBJ1-2	once	NA	TRBV18	CASRDRLYGYTF	TGTGCCAGTCGCGACAGGCTGTATGGCTACACCTTC
TRBJ2-1	NA	TRBD1	TRBV5-6	CASSDPGQGYNEQFF	TGTGCCAGCAGCGATCCGGGACAGGGATACAATGAGCAGTTCTTC
TRBJ1-5	once	NA	TRBV6-2/TRBV6-3	CASSIPGGALSNQSQHF	TGTGCCAGCAGTATCCCGGGCGGGGCGTTGAGCAATCAGTCCCAGCATTTT
TRBJ2-7	NA	TRBD2	TRBV5-1	CASSLGLSGSTYEQYF	TGCGCCAGCAGCTTGGGGCTTAGCGGGAGTACCTACGAGCAGTACTTC
TRBJ2-7	few	TRBD1	TRBV6-5	CASIGRQGGYEQYF	TGTGCCAGCATTGGAAGACAGGGGGGTTACGAGCAGTACTTC